The rows below give T cell receptor beta chains drawn from one sample of a study of blood T cell repertoires in COVID-19. TCRdb keeps only in-frame clones here, not all; method: immunoSEQ multiplex PCR. The data contain 200,000 to 250,000 clones, under 85% of them singletons. The material sequenced was peripheral blood. The source is a woman of 80 years or more with COVID-19, enrolled during active disease. Both conserved end residues are part of each CDR3. Fields, in order: clone size, D gene, V gene, J gene, CDR3 protein, CDR3 DNA. D genes are given only for firm matches. Only some rows state a clone size, as once, few, many or a class for expanded clones.

>-|-|TRBV5-1|TRBJ1-1
CASSSAQTNTEAFF
TGCGCCAGCTCGTCGGCACAGACCAACACTGAAGCTTTCTTT
>-|-|TRBV15|TRBJ2-1
CATSREGPRPGRYHEQFF
TGTGCCACCAGCAGAGAGGGCCCCCGACCTGGGCGTTATCATGAGCAGTTCTTC
>-|-|TRBV27|TRBJ1-1
CASSSFRTTMNTEAFF
TGTGCCAGCAGTTCATTCAGGACAACTATGAACACTGAAGCTTTCTTT
>-|TRBD2|TRBV5-1|TRBJ2-3
CASSLEGGSTDTQYF
TGCGCCAGCAGCTTAGAGGGAGGGAGCACAGATACGCAGTATTTT
>-|TRBD2|TRBV5-1|TRBJ2-7
CASSFRPVSAGAYEQYF
TGCGCCAGCAGCTTTAGGCCCGTGTCGGCGGGGGCCTACGAGCAGTACTTC
>-|TRBD2|TRBV2|TRBJ2-3
CARRLAGTDTQYF
TGTGCCAGGCGACTAGCGGGAACAGATACGCAGTATTTT
>-|-|TRBV5-1|TRBJ2-1
CASNSGQSFYNEQFF
TGCGCCAGCAACTCTGGACAGTCATTCTACAATGAGCAGTTCTTC
>-|TRBD2|TRBV28|TRBJ2-4
CASSLSGVSGRTKNIQYF
TGTGCCAGCAGTTTATCGGGGGTGAGCGGGAGGACCAAAAACATTCAGTACTTC
>-|-|TRBV2|TRBJ1-4
CASSLGAFINEKLFF
TGTGCCAGCAGCCTGGGGGCATTCATTAATGAAAAACTGTTTTTT
>-|-|TRBV2|TRBJ2-3
CASSGDFTDTQYF
TGTGCCAGCAGTGGGGACTTCACAGATACGCAGTATTTT
>-|-|TRBV9|TRBJ2-3
CATTRGMSTDTQYF
TGTGCCACCACGCGGGGTATGAGCACAGATACGCAGTATTTT
>-|-|TRBV6-5|TRBJ2-7
CASTLRQSSYEQYF
TGTGCCAGCACCCTCCGACAGAGCTCCTACGAGCAGTACTTC
>-|-|TRBV29-1|TRBJ2-7
CSVDAGAGQYF
TGCAGCGTTGACGCGGGGGCGGGGCAGTACTTC
>-|TRBD2|TRBV5-1|TRBJ2-1
CASSTLAGGSYNEQFF
TGCGCCAGCAGCACCCTAGCGGGAGGGTCCTACAATGAGCAGTTCTTC
>-|-|TRBV10-1|TRBJ2-3
CASSELLATDTQYF
TGCGCCAGCAGTGAGCTATTAGCCACAGATACGCAGTATTTT
>-|TRBD1|TRBV12-3/TRBV12-4|TRBJ2-2
CASMGQWVGELFF
TGTGCCAGCATGGGACAGTGGGTGGGGGAGCTGTTTTTT
>once|-|TRBV10-3|TRBJ1-1
CAISPGGRDTEAFF
TGTGCCATCAGTCCGGGGGGCAGGGACACTGAAGCTTTCTTT
>once|-|TRBV3-1/TRBV3-2|TRBJ1-4
CASRSPGGNEKLFF
TGTGCCAGCAGATCACCCGGGGGGAATGAAAAACTGTTTTTT
>few|-|TRBV28|TRBJ2-6
CASSSQGTGANVLTF
TGTGCCAGCAGTTCTCAGGGTACTGGGGCCAACGTCCTGACTTTC
>-|TRBD2|TRBV28|TRBJ2-7
CASSLLRLAGGGEQYF
TGTGCCAGCAGTCTACTCCGACTAGCGGGAGGGGGAGAGCAGTACTTC